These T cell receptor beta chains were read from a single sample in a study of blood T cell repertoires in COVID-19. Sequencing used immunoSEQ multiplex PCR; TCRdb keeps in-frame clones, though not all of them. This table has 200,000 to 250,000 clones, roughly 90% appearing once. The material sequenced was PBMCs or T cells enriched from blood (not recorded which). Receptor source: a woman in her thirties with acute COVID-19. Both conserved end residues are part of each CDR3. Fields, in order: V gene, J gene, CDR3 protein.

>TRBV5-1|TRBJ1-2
CASSLETGSNYGYTF
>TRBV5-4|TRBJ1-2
CASSLEGQGGYTF
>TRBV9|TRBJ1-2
CASSVAKGFGYTF
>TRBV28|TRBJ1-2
CASSLVGEANYGYTF
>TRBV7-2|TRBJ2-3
CASSQTSGRDTQYF
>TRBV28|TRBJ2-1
CASSSPTRGLAGGSYNEQFF
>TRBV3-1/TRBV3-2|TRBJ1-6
CASSHGQGNYSPLHF
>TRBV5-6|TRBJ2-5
CASSTRGWVETQYF
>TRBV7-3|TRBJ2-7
CASSLITGGRYEQYF
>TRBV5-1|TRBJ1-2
CASSPRGVNYGYTF
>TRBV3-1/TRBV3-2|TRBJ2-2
CASSQKFQGHGELFF
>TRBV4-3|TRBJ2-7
CASKAGVNSYEQYF
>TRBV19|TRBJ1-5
CASSFSGGRNQPQHF
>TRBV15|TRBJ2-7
CATSTPGGEYEQYF
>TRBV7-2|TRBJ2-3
CASSHRLAGADTQYF
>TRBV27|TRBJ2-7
CASSFAGMGYEQYF
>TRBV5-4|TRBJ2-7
CASSPDPVQGYEQYF
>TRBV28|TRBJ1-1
CASSPTGTEAFF
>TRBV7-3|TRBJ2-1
CASSQGGDDAEQFF
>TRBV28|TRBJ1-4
CASSLSRQGRYPMTF
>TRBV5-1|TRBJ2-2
CASSGTGVSSTGELFF
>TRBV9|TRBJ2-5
CASSTRLGGEETQYF
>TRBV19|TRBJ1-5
CASSNQGSSGGNQPQHF
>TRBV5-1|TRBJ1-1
CASSSDRGNTEAFF
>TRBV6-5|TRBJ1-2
CASSPTVTSGYTF
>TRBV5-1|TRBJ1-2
CASSLGQPNYGYTF
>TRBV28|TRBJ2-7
CASNLRLAGDEQYF
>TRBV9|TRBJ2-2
CASSVAPIASGFRTGELFF
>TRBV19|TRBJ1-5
CASSESRTDNQPQHF
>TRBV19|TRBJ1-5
CASSIRGRSGNQPQHF
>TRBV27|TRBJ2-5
CASSKQGAETQYF
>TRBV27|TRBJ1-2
CASSFRQGSVNGYTF
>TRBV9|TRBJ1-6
CASSPGTVRQSPLHF
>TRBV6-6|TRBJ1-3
CASALDRVVFGNTIYF
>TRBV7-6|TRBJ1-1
CASSSGQGMNTEAFF
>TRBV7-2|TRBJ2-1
CASSLVLGQGFREQFF
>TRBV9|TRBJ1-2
CASSETGGPYYGYTF
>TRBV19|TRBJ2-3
CASSIVAGGLTDTQYF
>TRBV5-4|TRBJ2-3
CASRKGGDLSDTQYF
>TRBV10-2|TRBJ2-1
CASRPGQGQIEQFF